This TCR beta chain was recorded in a study of blood T cell repertoires in COVID-19. On the study more broadly: Samples taken during acute and convalescent COVID-19 were collected in the United States, Italy and Spain. PBMCs, B-cell-depleted T cells, or T cells were the source of the cDNA or gDNA that made up the material.

Original analysis: The assay estimated nucleated cells by amplifying reference gene primers. Data came from immunoSEQ multiplex PCR; TCRdb stores just in-frame clones and leaves some out. That table is the source of V, J and clone size, and D and trimming were worked out from the DNA. Of 200,000 to 250,000 clones listed, approximately 87% are singletons. The V end lost 3 bases, the J end lost 4 bases, and 16 bases lay between the germline ends. CDR3 length: 16 residues. Germline V lookup: CDR1 LGHNA, CDR2 YSLEER. The genes are TRBV4-3 and TRBJ1-3; weak D call: TRBD1 (5 bases). The receptor comes from a woman aged 50 to 60 with acute or convalescent COVID-19. Sample: peripheral blood. The chain's CDR3 is CASSHYRDLIGNTIYF. The CDR3, as DNA: TGCGCCAGCAGCCATTACCGGGACTTAATAGGAAACACCATATATTTT.